Presented here are 27 T cell receptor beta chains from one specimen sequenced in a study of CD8+CD57+ T cells in acquired aplastic anemia. TCR beta VDJ and CDR3 profiles were obtained from a genomic DNA template. Using its own MiXCR run on the reads, TCRdb lists one record per CDR3 protein. The table lists around 190,000 distinct CDR3 sequences, 61% of them singletons. The specimen sequenced was sorted CD4+, CD8+, or CD8+CD57+ T cells (not recorded which) from PBMCs. The receptors here all came from a human donor in good health.

In this sample, this clonotype turned up many times. The chain links TRBV3-1 to TRBJ2-7; D gene uncertain. Germline V lookup: CDR1 LGHDT, CDR2 YNNKEL (reference sequence). The CDR3 has 13 residues. Trimming pared 2 bases from V and 5 bases from J, leaving 10 bases between. CDR3 bases: TGTGCCAGCAGCCAATTGGGGAACCACGAGCAGTACTTC. It translates to CASSQLGNHEQYF.

The chain combines TRBV5-4 with TRBJ2-2; D uncertain. From germline, CDR1 is SGHNT and CDR2 YYREEE (reference sequence). The CDR3 totals 14 residues. V was pared by 4 bases and J by 0 bases, with 7 bases between. The CDR3 DNA reads as TGTGCCAGCAGCACGGGTACGAACACCGGGGAGCTGTTTTTT. It translates to CASSTGTNTGELFF.

The rearrangement links TRBV3-1 to TRBJ2-3, with 9 bases aligning to TRBD2. CDR3 length: 16 amino acids. J lost 1 base, V lost 6 bases, and 8 bases had no gene match. CDR1 and CDR2 (germline): LGHDT, YNNKEL (reference sequence). In DNA, the CDR3 is TGTGCCAGCAGGTATAGAGCGGGGGGTGGCACAGATACGCAGTATTTT. It translates to CASRYRAGGGTDTQYF.

For this clonotype: An end of the junction does not agree with germline; a read error may underlie this. The chain has TRBV7-9 and TRBJ1-4; no firm D call. Germline lookup yields CDR1 SEHNR and CDR2 FQNEAQ (reference sequence). The length of the CDR3 is 14 residues. This chain's CDR3 is CASSPGVRDEKPFF. CDR3 nucleotide sequence: TGTGCCAGCAGCCCCGGGGTCCGTGATGAAAAACCGTTTTTT.

The genes are TRBV5-1 and TRBJ2-2, with D perhaps matching TRBD2 (6 bases). Per germline, CDR1 SGHRS and CDR2 YFSETQ. CDR3 length: 13 amino acids. Trimming stripped 4 bases from V and 5 bases from J, with 9 bases between. CDR3 loop: CASSTGTTGELFF. CDR3 sequence (DNA): TGCGCCAGCAGCACGGGGACTACCGGGGAGCTGTTTTTT.

This chain links TRBV12-3 or TRBV12-4 with TRBJ2-5; 8 bases are a match to TRBD1. Unmatched junction bases numbered 5, after V lost 3 bases and J lost 5 bases. The CDR3 contains 14 residues. DNA of the CDR3: TGTGCCAGCAGTTTTCAGGGGGCTTGGGAGACCCAGTACTTC. Amino acid sequence: CASSFQGAWETQYF.

Ten or more counts support this clonotype. At one end, the junction sequence differs from germline, possibly due to a read error. V is TRBV27 and J is TRBJ2-1; no clear D. The CDR3 has 12 amino acids. Germline V gene lookup returns CDR1 MNHEY and CDR2 SMNVEV (reference sequence). The CDR3 is CASSLGRNEQFF. CDR3 nucleotides: TGTGCCAGTAGTTTAGGTCGGAATGAGCAGTTCTTC.

This chain uses TRBV20-1 with TRBJ2-3; the D gene is possibly TRBD1 (5 bases). Trimming shortened V by 1 base and J by 3 bases, and 5 bases separated the two germline ends. The germline gives CDR1 DFQATT, CDR2 SNEGSKA (reference sequence). The CDR3 extends over 12 amino acids. In DNA, the CDR3 is TGCAGTGCTAGAGGACAGACAGATACGCAGTATTTT. Amino acid sequence: CSARGQTDTQYF.

The rearrangement links TRBV25-1 to TRBJ1-6; no firm D call. There are 15 residues in the CDR3. Germline V lookup: CDR1 MGHDK, CDR2 SYGVNS. The ends were cut back, 3 bases at V and 0 bases at J, with 6 bases in the middle. The CDR3 loop reads CASSEQGSYNSPLHF. The CDR3 DNA reads TGTGCCAGCAGTGAGCAAGGCTCCTATAATTCACCCCTCCACTTT.

This clonotype came up many times. The chain couples TRBV3-1 to TRBJ1-2, with TRBD1 as a possible D gene (6 bases). CDR1 LGHDT and CDR2 YNNKEL come from the germline V gene (reference sequence). This CDR3 region has 15 residues. V shed 3 bases and J shed 4 bases, with 15 bases lying between them. Written as DNA, the CDR3 is TGTGCCAGCAGCCATTGGACGAGGGGGATCTATGGCTACACCTTC. Residues: CASSHWTRGIYGYTF.

The V call is TRBV10-3, the J call TRBJ2-1; D might be TRBD2 (6 bases). Germline CDR1 is ENHRY and CDR2 is SYGVKD. CDR3 length: 15 residues. V was pared by 2 bases and J by 4 bases, with 12 bases between. The CDR3 protein is CAISETGGAYNEQFF. The CDR3 region has the DNA TGTGCCATCAGTGAGACTGGCGGGGCTTACAATGAGCAGTTCTTC.

This chain joins TRBV7-2 and TRBJ1-5; 7 bases are a match to TRBD1. With 6 bases clipped from V and 2 bases from J, the junction kept 1 base outside the gene matches. Germline CDR1 SGHTA, CDR2 FQGNSA. The CDR3 has 13 amino acids. CDR3 residues: CASRDRGNQPQHF. The CDR3 coding sequence is TGTGCCAGCAGAGACAGGGGCAATCAGCCCCAGCATTTT. Full variable domain (missing parts from reference TRBV7-2 and TRBJ1-5): GAGVSQSPSNKVTEKGKDVELRCDPISGHTALYWYRQSLGQGLEFLIYFQGNSAPDKSGLPSDRFSAERTGGSVSTLTIQRTQQEDSAVYLCASRDRGNQPQHFGDGTRLSIL.

A note on this clonotype: One junction end does not reproduce the germline sequence, and a read error may be involved. The chain joins TRBV2 to TRBJ2-7, with 9 bases fitting TRBD2. The CDR3 length is 14 residues. Germline CDR1 SNHLY, CDR2 FYNNEI. CDR3 region: CAGSEEREAYEQYF. The CDR3 coding sequence is TGTGCCGGCAGTGAGGAGCGGGAGGCCTACGAGCAGTACTTC.

The CDR3: CATSDPGQGWSGANVLTF. The DNA of the CDR3 is TGTGCCACCAGTGATCCGGGACAGGGGTGGTCTGGGGCCAACGTCCTGACTTTC. The V call is TRBV24-1, the J call TRBJ2-6; 10 bases align to TRBD1. Losses at the gene ends were 3 bases for V and 1 base for J; bases not matched to a gene: 5. The CDR3 runs 18 residues. Germline V gene data show CDR1 as KGHDR and CDR2 as SFDVKD.

The rearrangement uses TRBV7-2 and TRBJ1-2; D possibly corresponds to TRBD1 (5 bases). The V and J ends lost 3 bases and 1 base respectively, with 18 bases between them. The germline CDR1 and CDR2 sequences are SGHTA and FQGNSA. This CDR3 comprises 17 residues. CDR3 DNA: TGTGCCAGCAGCTTTGGACATAGACTCTCTTTTAACTATGGCTACACCTTC. Translation: CASSFGHRLSFNYGYTF. The variable domain in full, completed from reference TRBV7-2 and TRBJ1-2, reads GAGVSQSPSNKVTEKGKDVELRCDPISGHTALYWYRQSLGQGLEFLIYFQGNSAPDKSGLPSDRFSAERTGGSVSTLTIQRTQQEDSAVYLCASSFGHRLSFNYGYTFGSGTRLTVV.

The genes are TRBV7-9 and TRBJ1-5; no firm D call. Matching the DNA end better, TRBJ2-3 makes the J call doubtful. The CDR3 runs 13 residues. Germline CDR1 and CDR2: SEHNR and FQNEAQ (reference sequence). CDR3 nucleotide sequence: TGTGCCAGCAGCTTCCTGGATCCGGATACGCAGTATTTT. Its protein is CASSFLDPDTQYF.

In this sample, this clonotype turned up many times. The chain couples TRBV12-3 or TRBV12-4 to TRBJ1-5; D is perhaps TRBD1 (6 bases). Trimming left V 4 bases short and J 6 bases short, with 10 bases between. CDR3 length equals 13 residues. CDR3 loop: CASSSQGIQPQHF. The CDR3 bases are TGTGCCAGCAGTTCACAGGGAATTCAGCCCCAGCATTTT.

The CDR3: CASSLGGTRLHEQYF. In DNA form, the CDR3 reads TGTGCCAGCAGCTTAGGGGGGACTAGGCTCCACGAGCAGTACTTC. The chain links TRBV11-2 to TRBJ2-7, with 8 positions matching TRBD2. The CDR3 has 15 amino acids. The ends lost 1 base at V and 5 bases at J; junction bases unmatched: 7. Germline CDR1 is SGHAT and CDR2 is FQNNGV.

The sample holds a few counts of this clonotype. V is TRBV5-1 and J is TRBJ2-7, with 13 bases that match TRBD2. Trimming at V came to 3 bases and at J to 7 bases, leaving 7 bases not matched to a gene. Germline V gene sequence: CDR1 SGHRS, CDR2 YFSETQ. The CDR3 is made up of 15 amino acids. Here the CDR3 reads CASSSTSGGAWEQYF. The CDR3 nucleotides are TGCGCCAGCAGCTCTACTAGCGGGGGGGCTTGGGAGCAGTACTTC.

As concerns this clonotype: Since no conserved phenylalanine or tryptophan closes the CDR3, a read error is the likely cause. It is unclear where the CDR3 begins or ends on the DNA, so no DNA is shown, and the CDR3 is as TCRdb lists it. V usage is TRBV20-1 and J usage is TRBJ2-5. Germline CDR1 is DFQATT and CDR2 is SNEGSKA (reference sequence). Counting both end residues, the CDR3 totals 15 amino acids. The CDR3 spells CSARDVLAGQETQCL.

The V call is TRBV15, the J call TRBJ2-5, with 13 bases that match TRBD2. The germline CDR1 and CDR2 sequences are LNHNV and YYDKDF (reference sequence). V shed 1 base, J shed 2 bases, and the junction held 7 bases outside the gene matches. The CDR3 is made up of 18 amino acids. The CDR3 sequence is CATSRGWTSGGLQETQYF. DNA of the CDR3: TGTGCCACCAGCAGAGGTTGGACTAGCGGGGGCCTTCAAGAGACCCAGTACTTC.

This clonotype was detected many times. V usage is TRBV7-8 and J usage is TRBJ2-1; TRBD2 aligns across 7 bases. V was pared by 1 base and J by 9 bases, with 9 bases of the junction left unmatched. This CDR3 has 15 residues. Germline-derived CDR1 and CDR2 are SGHVS and FQNEAQ. CDR3 sequence reads: CASSLVAGRHSEQFF. The DNA for the CDR3 is TGTGCCAGCAGCTTAGTTGCCGGGAGGCACTCTGAGCAGTTCTTC.

This clonotype was found many times. The chain couples TRBV4-1 to TRBJ2-5; 7 nucleotides line up with TRBD2. Germline assignment: CDR1 MGHRA and CDR2 YSYEKL. CDR3 length equals 16 residues. The J segment lost 1 base and the V segment lost 3 bases, leaving 8 bases of the junction unmatched. The CDR3 reads CASSHPLGGGQETQYF. CDR3 in DNA: TGCGCCAGCAGCCACCCCCTGGGGGGGGGCCAAGAGACCCAGTACTTC.

This clonotype was found many times. The chain uses TRBV29-1 and TRBJ2-2, with D hard to call. With 6 bases removed from V and 8 bases from J, the gap between germline ends came to 10 bases. Per germline, CDR1 SQVTM and CDR2 ANQGSEA. This CDR3 is built from 11 residues. The CDR3 spells CSVALGGELFF. CDR3 in DNA: TGCAGCGTGGCCCTAGGGGGGGAGCTGTTTTTT.

This chain links TRBV29-1 with TRBJ2-7; 15 bases agree with TRBD2. This CDR3 comprises 16 residues. Germline V CDR1 and CDR2: SQVTM, ANQGSEA. Trimming took 6 bases from V and 2 from J; bases not matched to a gene: 8. The CDR3 is CSVGGLAGGNPYEQYF. The DNA for the CDR3 is TGCAGCGTGGGAGGACTAGCGGGGGGGAACCCCTACGAGCAGTACTTC.

This clonotype was seen many times. The gene calls are TRBV27 and TRBJ2-7; weak D call: TRBD2 (6 bases). Germline CDR1 and CDR2: MNHEY and SMNVEV (reference sequence). CDR3 size: 12 residues. V lost 5 bases and J lost 3, with 8 bases in between. The CDR3 is CASSRGDYEQYF. As DNA, the CDR3 is TGTGCCAGCAGTCGCGGGGACTACGAGCAGTACTTC.

This clonotype came up many times. CDR3 residues: CASSPELDEQFF. Written as DNA, the CDR3 is TGTGCCAGCAGCCCAGAGCTGGATGAGCAGTTCTTC. The V and J genes are TRBV7-8 and TRBJ2-1; D ambiguous. CDR1 is SGHVS, CDR2 FQNEAQ, per germline. CDR3 length: 12 amino acids. V was clipped by 5 bases and J by 8 bases, with 10 bases between them.